The 12 T cell receptor beta chains given below trace back to one sample, sequenced in a study of T cell changes during pregnancy in multiple sclerosis. Only in-frame clones appear in the TCRdb table, and some are missing; sequencing was by immunoSEQ multiplex PCR. The sample lists about 97,000 clones, 90% occurring once. Sequencing used peripheral blood, obtained in the second trimester of pregnancy. The receptors were gathered from a female donor in good health, enrolled as a control in a pregnancy study.

V usage is TRBV20-1 and J usage is TRBJ2-5; the D gene is possibly TRBD1 (5 bases). Germline V lookup: CDR1 DFQATT, CDR2 SNEGSKA (reference sequence). With 7 bases removed from V and 2 bases from J, the gap between germline ends came to 8 bases. The CDR3 sequence is 11 residues long. In nucleotides, the CDR3 is TGCAGTGGACAGCATCAAGAGACCCAGTACTTC. This translates into CSGQHQETQYF.

The chain couples TRBV7-2 to TRBJ1-5; TRBD1 might be the D (6 bases). Trimming took 1 base from V and 6 from J, leaving 13 bases between them. The CDR3 runs 15 residues. CDR1 is SGHTA, CDR2 FQGNSA, per germline. CDR3 sequence (DNA): TGTGCCAGCAGCTTAGAACAGGGAAGGCGTCAGCCCCAGCATTTT. Protein sequence: CASSLEQGRRQPQHF.

The chain joins TRBV18 to TRBJ1-2; the D gene is possibly TRBD1 (6 bases). Germline loops: CDR1 KGHSH, CDR2 LQKENI. Trimming stripped 0 bases from V and 6 bases from J, with 11 bases between. The CDR3 totals 14 residues. CDR3 in DNA: TGTGCCAGCTCACCACCGCGGGGGGCTGATGGCTACACCTTC. Protein product: CASSPPRGADGYTF.

The chain is built from TRBV4-1 and TRBJ1-1, with TRBD1 matching over 11 bases. The germline V gene encodes CDR1 MGHRA and CDR2 YSYEKL. The CDR3 is 15 amino acids. V shed 2 bases, J shed 6 bases, and the junction held 5 bases outside the gene matches. The chain's CDR3 is CASSQPGQGAAEAFF. The CDR3 coding sequence is TGCGCCAGCAGCCAACCCGGACAGGGGGCGGCTGAAGCTTTCTTT.

The chain uses TRBV6-1 and TRBJ2-5; a possible D gene is TRBD1 (6 bases). The germline CDR1 and CDR2 sequences are MNHNS and SASEGT. The length of the CDR3 is 16 residues. Trimming removed 1 base at V and 4 bases at J, with 16 bases between. In nucleotides, the CDR3 is TGTGCCAGCAGTGAAGATTCGCCAGGGGCGTTAGAGACCCAGTACTTC. This encodes CASSEDSPGALETQYF.

CDR3 nucleotide sequence: TGTGCTAGTGCCTTGGAGGCCCACAATGAGCAGTTCTTC. Translation: CASALEAHNEQFF. The chain combines TRBV12-5 with TRBJ2-1; weak D call: TRBD2 (5 bases). V lost 7 bases and J lost 5, with 12 bases in between. Germline CDR1 is LGHNT and CDR2 is FRNRAP. This CDR3 contains 13 residues.

The chain combines TRBV7-2 with TRBJ1-2, with no clear D. This CDR3 is 13 amino acids long. Trimming left V 4 bases short and J 2 bases short, with 8 bases between. Germline V gene data show CDR1 as SGHTA and CDR2 as FQGNSA. The DNA of the CDR3 is TGTGCCAGCAGCTCGAGGGCGAACTATGGCTACACCTTC. This sequence encodes CASSSRANYGYTF. The full variable domain, completed using reference TRBV7-2 and TRBJ1-2, is GAGVSQSPSNKVTEKGKDVELRCDPISGHTALYWYRQSLGQGLEFLIYFQGNSAPDKSGLPSDRFSAERTGGSVSTLTIQRTQQEDSAVYLCASSSRANYGYTFGSGTRLTVV.

This chain connects TRBV5-8 to TRBJ2-5, with 9 nucleotides matching TRBD1. V lost 4 bases, J lost 4 bases, and 2 bases stayed unmatched. This CDR3 region has 13 residues. Germline loops: CDR1 SGHTS, CDR2 YDEGEE. Written as DNA, the CDR3 is TGTGCCAGCAGCGTACAGGGGGCAGAGACCCAGTACTTC. Protein: CASSVQGAETQYF.

The chain combines TRBV4-3 with TRBJ2-6, with D uncertain. V was clipped by 1 base and J by 0 bases, with 13 bases between them. CDR1 is LGHNA, CDR2 YSLEER, per germline. This CDR3 is 18 amino acids long. The CDR3, as DNA: TGCGCCAGCAGCCAAGTCCACAGACGTTTCTCTGGGGCCAACGTCCTGACTTTC. This sequence encodes CASSQVHRRFSGANVLTF.

The J gene is TRBJ1-2, the V gene TRBV6-5; a possible D gene is TRBD1 (6 bases). V was shortened by 6 bases and J by 8 bases, with 13 bases between the two germline ends. Germline V CDR1 and CDR2: MNHEY, SVGAGI. The CDR3 sequence is 12 residues long. The CDR3 reads CASRQGRYGYTF. CDR3 DNA: TGTGCCAGCAGACAGGGCCGATACGGCTACACCTTC.

With respect to this clone: Other nucleotide sequences from this sample produce the same CDR3. This chain uses TRBV5-1 with TRBJ2-7; D unresolved. The CDR3 spans 14 residues. Per germline, CDR1 SGHRS and CDR2 YFSETQ. V was shortened by 0 bases and J by 0 bases, with 7 bases between the two germline ends. CDR3 nucleotide sequence: TGCGCCAGCAGCTTGGGCGGAAGCTCCTACGAGCAGTACTTC. Translating gives CASSLGGSSYEQYF.

The chain links TRBV6-1 to TRBJ2-7; 7 nucleotides agree with TRBD2. Trimming removed 7 bases from V and 4 bases from J; junction bases left unmatched: 7. This CDR3 contains 13 residues. Per the germline V gene, CDR1 is MNHNS and CDR2 is SASEGT. CDR3 in DNA: TGTGCCAGCATATGGGGGGGGAGGTACGAGCAGTACTTC. Translating it yields CASIWGGRYEQYF.